The 20 T cell receptor beta chains reported below all come from one sample, sequenced in a study of T cells in Graves' hyperthyroidism and ophthalmopathy. RNA transcripts were the template for amplifying TCR beta CDR3 regions. TCR CDR3 regions were first amplified by RT-PCR with HTBI primers. TCRdb independently ran MiXCR on the multiplex PCR reads; one entry per CDR3 protein. The sample lists approximately 380,000 distinct CDR3 sequences, less than 20% occurring once. The sample was blood. All receptors derive from a man between 18 and 29 years old with Graves' ophthalmopathy.

Turning to this clonotype: A much larger clone sits a single nucleotide away, making a read error possible. The rearrangement uses TRBV7-9 and TRBJ2-5; D perhaps matches TRBD2 (5 bases). Between the trimmed V and J ends, which lost 5 bases and 9 bases, there was a span of 16 bases. Germline V gives CDR1 SEHNR, CDR2 FQNEAQ (reference sequence). The CDR3 has 13 residues. The CDR3 region has the DNA TGTGCCAGCAGCGAAGACCAGTTGGAGGCCCAGTACTTC. Encoded protein: CASSEDQLEAQYF.

J is TRBJ2-3 and V is TRBV29-1, with 7 bases aligning to TRBD2. V shed 6 bases, J shed 1 base, and the junction held 1 base outside the gene matches. This CDR3 contains 12 residues. Looked up from germline, CDR1 is SQVTM and CDR2 is ANQGSEA. The CDR3 sequence: CSVRGGTDTQYF. CDR3 bases: TGCAGCGTCCGGGGGGGCACAGATACGCAGTATTTT.

This clonotype was observed a few times. The chain carries TRBV6-1 and TRBJ2-2; 7 positions agree with TRBD1. Per germline, CDR1 MNHNS and CDR2 SASEGT. The CDR3 sequence is 15 residues long. Unmatched junction bases numbered 6, after V lost 6 bases and J lost 2 bases. The CDR3 is CASRDRRVNTGELFF. The DNA of the CDR3 is TGTGCCAGCAGGGACAGGCGGGTTAACACCGGGGAGCTGTTTTTT.

V is TRBV7-3 and J is TRBJ2-2, with 7 positions matching TRBD1. This CDR3 is built from 16 residues. Germline CDR1 and CDR2: SGHTA and FQGTGA. V lost 5 bases and J lost 4; bases outside the gene matches: 10. The CDR3, as DNA: TGTGCCAGCAGCCCAATAAGGGGGCAGGGCACCGGGGAGCTGTTTTTT. It yields the protein CASSPIRGQGTGELFF. Drawing the rest from reference TRBV7-3 and TRBJ2-2, the complete variable domain is GAGVSQTPSNKVTEKGKYVELRCDPISGHTALYWYRQSLGQGPEFLIYFQGTGAADDSGLPNDRFFAVRPEGSVSTLKIQRTERGDSAVYLCASSPIRGQGTGELFFGEGSRLTVL.

The V gene is TRBV12-3 or TRBV12-4, the J gene TRBJ2-1; the match to TRBD2 covers 13 bases. V gave up 6 bases and J gave up 5 bases; unmatched junction bases: 10. CDR3 size: 17 residues. The CDR3 nucleotides are TGTGCCAGCAGACTAGCGGGAGGGCCGTTGGGACACAATGAGCAGTTCTTC. It codes for CASRLAGGPLGHNEQFF.

The sample holds a few counts of this clonotype. This chain links TRBV10-2 with TRBJ1-2; the D gene is possibly TRBD1 (5 bases). V lost 6 bases, J lost 10 bases, and 15 bases lay in between. The CDR3 extends over 12 amino acids. Germline assignment: CDR1 WSHSY and CDR2 SAAADI. The CDR3 DNA sequence: TGCGCCAGCAGCAATGGGCAGGGAGCCTACACCTTC. It yields the protein CASSNGQGAYTF.

This clonotype was seen more than once but under ten times. CDR3 sequence reads: CASSQGARGYTEAFF. CDR3 DNA: TGTGCCAGCAGCCAAGGGGCTCGAGGGTACACTGAAGCTTTCTTT. The gene calls are TRBV14 and TRBJ1-1; D not resolved. Per the germline V gene, CDR1 is SGHDN and CDR2 is FVKESK. The V gene lost 1 base and the J gene lost 3 bases, with 12 bases spanning the gap. The CDR3 sequence is 15 residues long.

This chain uses TRBV6-9 with TRBJ2-1; D may be TRBD1 (6 bases). The CDR3 spans 15 residues. Germline lookup yields CDR1 MNHGY and CDR2 SVAAGI. Trimming pared 3 bases from V and 2 bases from J, leaving 11 bases between. CDR3 sequence: CASSYLGAAYNEQFF. Written as DNA, the CDR3 is TGTGCCAGCAGTTACCTGGGGGCCGCCTACAATGAGCAGTTCTTC.

The V and J genes are TRBV18 and TRBJ2-2; D is uncertain. Trimming took off 4 bases at V and 7 bases at J, with 13 bases between the two ends. This CDR3 comprises 14 residues. From germline, CDR1 is KGHSH and CDR2 LQKENI. The CDR3, as DNA: TGTGCCAGCTCACTGATATTTTCAAGCGGGGAGCTGTTTTTT. This gives the protein CASSLIFSSGELFF. The full variable domain, completed using reference TRBV18 and TRBJ2-2, is NAGVMQNPRHLVRRRGQEARLRCSPMKGHSHVYWYRQLPEEGLKFMVYLQKENIIDESGMPKERFSAEFPKEGPSILRIQQVVRGDSAAYFCASSLIFSSGELFFGEGSRLTVL.

J is TRBJ1-4 and V is TRBV10-2; D not certain. Germline V gene sequence: CDR1 WSHSY, CDR2 SAAADI. CDR3 size: 12 residues. V lost 4 bases to trimming and J lost 4 bases, with 4 bases between them. The CDR3 loop reads CASSASNEKLFF. CDR3 in DNA: TGCGCCAGCAGTGCGAGTAATGAAAAACTGTTTTTT.

There are many counts of this clonotype. This rearrangement joins TRBV12-3 or TRBV12-4 to TRBJ2-2; TRBD2 might be the D (6 bases). V was pared by 4 bases and J by 5 bases, with 14 bases between. The CDR3 is made up of 15 amino acids. The CDR3 region has the DNA TGTGCCAGCAGTTCCTTGACTGGGGGGACCGGGGAGCTGTTTTTT. Translated: CASSSLTGGTGELFF.

A remark on this clonotype: Mismatch with germline at one junction end may stem from a read error. The V call is TRBV5-1, the J call TRBJ1-2; TRBD1 matches 7 bases. The CDR3 has 15 residues. Germline values: CDR1 SGHRS, CDR2 YFSETQ. In DNA form, the CDR3 reads TGCGACAGCAGCTTGACAGGGAACCAGGACTATGGCTACACCTTC. As protein: CDSSLTGNQDYGYTF. The whole variable domain, filled in from reference TRBV5-1 and TRBJ1-2, reads KAGVTQTPRYLIKTRGQQVTLSCSPISGHRSVSWYQQTPGQGLQFLFEYFSETQRNKGNFPGRFSGRQFSNSRSEMNVSTLELGDSALYLCDSSLTGNQDYGYTFGSGTRLTVV.

This clonotype appeared many times. In nucleotides, the CDR3 is TGCAGTGCTAGAGATCTAGCGGGGGCATACAATGAGCAGTTCTTC. This encodes CSARDLAGAYNEQFF. The genes are TRBV20-1 and TRBJ2-1; 10 bases are a match to TRBD2. CDR1 is DFQATT and CDR2 is SNEGSKA in the germline V gene (reference sequence). This CDR3 region has 15 residues. V gave up 0 bases and J gave up 4 bases; unmatched junction bases: 3.

This clonotype was seen a few times. The chain is built from TRBV6-4 and TRBJ1-1; perhaps TRBD1 as D (5 bases). V was clipped by 3 bases and J by 4 bases, with 15 bases between them. CDR3 length: 15 amino acids. Germline loops: CDR1 MRHNA, CDR2 SNTAGT. The CDR3 DNA reads TGTGCCAGCAGTGAATTTGGGGAGGGGAGCACTGAAGCTTTCTTT. Translated, it gives CASSEFGEGSTEAFF.

V gene TRBV10-3 combines with J gene TRBJ1-3, with unresolved D. Germline V gene data show CDR1 as ENHRY and CDR2 as SYGVKD. V was shortened by 2 bases and J by 4 bases, with 15 bases between the two germline ends. This CDR3 spans 16 amino acids. The chain's CDR3 is CAISEGSGVFGNTIYF. Here the CDR3 DNA reads TGTGCCATCAGTGAGGGAAGTGGGGTGTTCGGAAACACCATATATTTT.

This clonotype was seen at least ten times. The chain combines TRBV12-5 with TRBJ2-5; possible D gene TRBD2, 7 bases. Per the germline V gene, CDR1 is LGHNT and CDR2 is FRNRAP. V lost 7 bases, J lost 1 base, and 16 bases lay in between. The CDR3 has 15 amino acids. The CDR3 sequence: CASARLGGLQETQYF. As DNA, the CDR3 is TGTGCTAGTGCTCGGCTCGGGGGGCTCCAAGAGACCCAGTACTTC.

This clonotype showed up many times. V usage is TRBV7-9 and J usage is TRBJ2-1; unclear D gene. Trimming stripped 5 bases from V and 3 bases from J, with 5 bases between. In germline, CDR1 is SEHNR, CDR2 FQNEAQ (reference sequence). This CDR3 is 12 amino acids long. CDR3 DNA sequence: TGTGCCAGCAGCCCCCGCTACAATGAGCAGTTCTTC. It translates to CASSPRYNEQFF.

This rearrangement joins TRBV9 to TRBJ2-2; D gene ambiguous. The CDR3 consists of 16 residues. Trimming stripped 0 bases from V and 0 bases from J, with 9 bases between. Germline CDR1 is SGDLS and CDR2 is YYNGEE. CDR3 nucleotides: TGTGCCAGCAGCGTAGAACGTGGTACGAACACCGGGGAGCTGTTTTTT. It codes for CASSVERGTNTGELFF.

V and J are TRBV6-1 and TRBJ1-6; 7 nucleotides align to TRBD1. Germline values: CDR1 MNHNS, CDR2 SASEGT. The V and J ends lost 5 bases and 7 bases, in that order; junction bases with no gene match: 11. The CDR3 is 16 amino acids. The CDR3 DNA sequence: TGTGCCAGCAGTTATACTTGGACAGGAGTAAATTCACCCCTCCACTTT. It yields the protein CASSYTWTGVNSPLHF.

This clonotype was counted at least ten times. Its ends do not fully match the called genes, so a read error is possible. The chain combines TRBV11-2 with TRBJ2-1; D is uncertain. From germline, CDR1 is SGHAT and CDR2 FQNNGV. The CDR3 consists of 14 residues. The CDR3 DNA reads as TGTGCCAGCAACTTAGGCTTTTCCGGCGATGAGCAGTTCTTC. Its translation: CASNLGFSGDEQFF.